Listed below are T cell receptor beta chains from one sample, sequenced in a study of cytomegalovirus exposure and HLA in healthy donors. Profiling relied on immunoSEQ multiplex PCR, and the TCRdb table lists in-frame clones only, not all of them. The sample includes more than 80,000 clones, 71% seen only once; the top ten take roughly 2.8%. Sequenced: PBMCs. The receptors shown here come from a female donor in good health and CMV-seronegative. Each CDR3 is given with its conserved first and last residue. A D gene is named only where the DNA matches it firmly. Expanded clones get a size class; other rows say once, few or many, or leave the size out.

TRBJ1-5	few	TRBV29-1	-	TGCAGCGTGCGGGACAGCAATCAGCCCCAGCATTTT	CSVRDSNQPQHF
TRBJ2-5	-	TRBV10-2	-	TGCGCCAGCAACGCTAGGGTTCGGACAGCCCAAGAGACCCAGTACTTC	CASNARVRTAQETQYF
TRBJ2-1	-	TRBV29-1	-	TGCAGCGTTTATGGGAGTGAGCAGTTCTTC	CSVYGSEQFF
TRBJ2-7	-	TRBV7-2	-	TGTGCCAGCAGCTTATTCGGGAATTACGAGCAGTACTTC	CASSLFGNYEQYF
TRBJ2-4	-	TRBV15	-	TGTGCCACCAGCAGGGGAGTGGAGGGGTCCAAAAACATTCAGTACTTC	CATSRGVEGSKNIQYF
TRBJ1-2	-	TRBV6-6	TRBD1	TGTGCCAGCAGTACCGGGACAGGGGGTGGCTACACCTTC	CASSTGTGGGYTF
TRBJ1-3	-	TRBV4-2	-	TGTGCCAGCAGCCAAGGCCCGAGCTCTGGAAACACCATATATTTT	CASSQGPSSGNTIYF
TRBJ2-1	few	TRBV14	-	TGTGCCAGCAGCCAAAGTAACATTTACAATGAGCAGTTCTTC	CASSQSNIYNEQFF
TRBJ2-5	few	TRBV5-1	TRBD1	TGCGCCAGCAGCTTCGAGGGACAGGGGTGGGAGACCCAGTACTTC	CASSFEGQGWETQYF
TRBJ1-1	-	TRBV29-1	TRBD1	TGCAGCGTTCAGGACAGGGCGAACACTGAAGCTTTCTTT	CSVQDRANTEAFF
TRBJ1-2	-	TRBV27	TRBD1	TGTGCCAGCAGTTTAACGGGGACAGGTCGTTATGGCTACACCTTC	CASSLTGTGRYGYTF
TRBJ1-4	-	TRBV27	-	TGTGCCAGCAGTCTCAAACCGGGAGCAACATTTAAACTGTTTTTT	CASSLKPGATFKLFF
TRBJ2-5	-	TRBV2	-	TGTGCCAGCGGAAACGGCGGCGCGACCCAGTACTTC	CASGNGGATQYF
TRBJ2-7	once	TRBV11-2	TRBD2	TGTGCCAGCAGCTTAGTAGGTTGGCTAGCGGACTCCTACGAGCAGTACTTC	CASSLVGWLADSYEQYF
TRBJ1-2	-	TRBV11-3	-	TGTGCCAGCAGCTCGGGGAGGGGTGGCTCCTATGGCTACACCTTC	CASSSGRGGSYGYTF
TRBJ2-3	-	TRBV19	-	TGTGCCAGTAGTATAGCGGGGGACTTTCCAGATACGCAGTATTTT	CASSIAGDFPDTQYF
TRBJ2-3	-	TRBV7-3	-	TGTGTCCAGGAGAGGGGCACAGATACGCAGTATTTT	CVQERGTDTQYF
TRBJ2-3	-	TRBV6-5	TRBD2	TGTGCCAGCGGGACTAGCTCCATGGGCACAGATACGCAGTATTTT	CASGTSSMGTDTQYF
TRBJ2-7	-	TRBV4-1	TRBD1	TGCGCCAGCAGCCAAGAAGTGTCAGGGGGTTCCTACGAGCAGTACTTC	CASSQEVSGGSYEQYF
TRBJ2-7	-	TRBV5-1	-	TGCGCCAGCAGCTTGAGAGGGCCGCTCTACGAGCAGTACTTC	CASSLRGPLYEQYF
TRBJ2-7	-	TRBV25-1	-	TGTGCCAGCAGTGAAATATGGGACATCCGACGCGAGCAGTACTTC	CASSEIWDIRREQYF
TRBJ2-5	-	TRBV9	-	TGTGCCAGCAGCGTTGTCGGAGGAGAGACCCAGTACTTC	CASSVVGGETQYF
TRBJ1-1	-	TRBV7-9	-	TGTGCCAGCAGCTTTCGGACAGAATCGAACACTGAAGCTTTCTTT	CASSFRTESNTEAFF
TRBJ2-1	few	TRBV6-6	-	TGTGCCATTCTAGGAGGGCCACGGTCCGAGCAGTTCTTC	CAILGGPRSEQFF
TRBJ2-3	-	TRBV19	-	TGTGCCAGTAGTCAACTTGGCGGGGGCACAGATACGCAGTATTTT	CASSQLGGGTDTQYF
TRBJ2-5	-	TRBV11-2	TRBD1	TGTGCCAGCAGCCACCGACAGGGCCCGACCCAGTACTTC	CASSHRQGPTQYF
TRBJ2-1	-	TRBV4-1	TRBD2	TGCGCCAGCAGCCAAGGCCCGGGCGCGGGAGGTACCTATGAGCAGTTCTTC	CASSQGPGAGGTYEQFF
TRBJ2-7	few	TRBV11-2	TRBD1	TGTGCCAGCAGCGACAGGGGGTTCGAGCAGTACTTC	CASSDRGFEQYF
TRBJ2-7	-	TRBV19	TRBD1	TGTGCCAGTAGTATCGGGACAGGGGTATACGAGCAGTACTTC	CASSIGTGVYEQYF
TRBJ2-7	-	TRBV5-1	TRBD1	TGCGCCAGCAGCGAAGGACAGGGGCCCACCTACGAGCAGTACTTC	CASSEGQGPTYEQYF
TRBJ2-1	-	TRBV6-5	-	TGTGCCAGCAGTTACTTGGCCATCGGGGGTGAGCAGTTCTTC	CASSYLAIGGEQFF
TRBJ1-5	-	TRBV28	-	TGTGCCAGCAGTCTTTTGAAATCAGGGGGCAATCAGCCCCAGCATTTT	CASSLLKSGGNQPQHF
TRBJ2-1	few	TRBV9	-	TGTGCCAGCAGCGTAGCCGACTATTCCTACAATGAGCAGTTCTTC	CASSVADYSYNEQFF
TRBJ2-3	-	TRBV27	TRBD1	TGTGCCAGCAGTGCCTTACAGGGGAGCACAGATACGCAGTATTTT	CASSALQGSTDTQYF
TRBJ2-1	-	TRBV14	-	TGTGCCAGCAGCCAAACAGGCAGCGGGTGGGCCAATGAGCAGTTCTTC	CASSQTGSGWANEQFF
TRBJ2-1	-	TRBV4-3	TRBD2	TGCGCCAGCAGCCCGAGGGCGGGAGTCCACGACAATGAGCAGTTCTTC	CASSPRAGVHDNEQFF
TRBJ2-7	-	TRBV15	-	TGTGCCACCAGCAGAGATTTGCTGGCAAGGAGGGGTGATTACGAGCAGTACTTC	CATSRDLLARRGDYEQYF
TRBJ2-3	-	TRBV5-1	-	TGCGCCAGCAGCCGGACAGAATATACGCAGTATTTT	CASSRTEYTQYF
TRBJ2-1	few	TRBV10-1	-	TGCGCCAGCAGTCGATCTAGTGCTGGTGAGCAGTTCTTC	CASSRSSAGEQFF
TRBJ2-3	once	TRBV5-1	TRBD1	TGCGCCAGCAGCCCAGACAGGGGGGGAGGCCCTAGCACAGATACGCAGTATTTT	CASSPDRGGGPSTDTQYF
TRBJ2-1	-	TRBV4-2	-	TGTGCCAGCAGCCAAGAAATCTACCCCTTCAACTCCTACAATGAGCAGTTCTTC	CASSQEIYPFNSYNEQFF
TRBJ1-4	-	TRBV9	TRBD1	TGTGCCAGCAGCGAACAGGGGACAGCACCCGAAAAACTGTTTTTT	CASSEQGTAPEKLFF
TRBJ1-5	-	TRBV28	-	TGTGCCACCCACCCGGGGGGGAGCGGCAATCAGCCCCAGCATTTT	CATHPGGSGNQPQHF
TRBJ2-3	few	TRBV11-2	TRBD2	TGTGCCAGCAGCTTAGCCCCTCGGGCTAGCGGGAGAGGGTACGATACGCAGTATTTT	CASSLAPRASGRGYDTQYF
TRBJ2-7	-	TRBV19	TRBD2	TGTGCCAGTAGTAGATCCGGGACTAGCGGATTCTACGAGCAGTACTTC	CASSRSGTSGFYEQYF
TRBJ2-5	-	TRBV25-1	-	TGTGCCAGCAGTACCACAGCCATTGTCCAAGAGACCCAGTACTTC	CASSTTAIVQETQYF
TRBJ2-7	-	TRBV6-1	-	TGTGCCAGCACGGACACCAACTCCTACGAGCAGTACTTC	CASTDTNSYEQYF
TRBJ2-2	-	TRBV5-1	TRBD2	TGCGCCAGCTACCGGACTAGCGGGAGAGGGACCGGGGAGCTGTTTTTT	CASYRTSGRGTGELFF
TRBJ2-7	-	TRBV7-9	-	TGTGCCAGCAGCTTATTAACGAGCTCCTACGAGCAGTACTTC	CASSLLTSSYEQYF
TRBJ2-1	few	TRBV5-5	-	TGTGCCAGCAGCTCCCAGACGGGACAACGTACCCACAATGAGCAGTTCTTC	CASSSQTGQRTHNEQFF
TRBJ2-7	once	TRBV5-5	TRBD2	TGTGCCAGCAGCCAGGGACTAGCTTCTCCCCACGAGCAGTACTTC	CASSQGLASPHEQYF
TRBJ1-1	-	TRBV7-9	-	TGTGCCAGCAGCTTATCAGGAATTGAAGCTTTCTTT	CASSLSGIEAFF
TRBJ2-1	-	TRBV29-1	TRBD2	TGCAGCGTTGAAGGGGGGACTAGCGGGAGCCCTATTGATGAGCAGTTCTTC	CSVEGGTSGSPIDEQFF
TRBJ2-7	-	TRBV11-3	TRBD2	TGTGCCAGCAGCGAAGGGGCTAGCGGGAGATTTTACGAGCAGTACTTC	CASSEGASGRFYEQYF
TRBJ2-3	-	TRBV7-2	-	TGTGCCAGCAGCGTAGACGGGAATCTCGGCACAGATACGCAGTATTTT	CASSVDGNLGTDTQYF
TRBJ2-2	-	TRBV13	TRBD2	TGTGCCAGCGCAGCGGGAGGAGGTACCGGGGAGCTGTTTTTT	CASAAGGGTGELFF
TRBJ2-7	-	TRBV5-1	TRBD1	TGCGCCAGCAGCACCGGGACAGGAATAGTTTTGTTGGAGCAGTACTTC	CASSTGTGIVLLEQYF
TRBJ1-2	many	TRBV11-2	-	TGTGCCAGCAGCTTAGGGGGCAGCTATGGCTACACCTTC	CASSLGGSYGYTF
TRBJ2-7	-	TRBV5-1	TRBD1	TGCGCCAGCAGCCCACGACAGGGTGCATCCTACGAGCAGTACTTC	CASSPRQGASYEQYF
TRBJ2-5	-	TRBV6-1	-	TGTGCCAGCATTGAGGGTGGGCTACAGGGAGAGACCCAGTACTTC	CASIEGGLQGETQYF